A selection of T cell receptor beta chains follows, all from one sample in a study of T-cell reconstitution after alpha-beta-depleted transplantation in children. One entry per CDR3 protein results from TCRdb running MiXCR on the PCR reads. The sample lists 440,000 or so distinct CDR3 sequences, 43% occurring once. The sequences come from PBMCs, collected before TCRalphabeta/CD19-depleted stem cell transplant. These receptors were taken from a girl aged 2-10 years with aplastic anemia, due to receive a stem cell transplant. CDR3s include the opening cysteine and the closing phenylalanine or tryptophan. Fields, in order: J gene, V gene, CDR3 protein.

J gene: TRBJ2-1; V gene: TRBV5-1; CDR3 protein: CASSLTFPQGLSYNEQFF
J gene: TRBJ2-7; V gene: TRBV20-1; CDR3 protein: CSARDLGRETSYEQYF
J gene: TRBJ2-1; V gene: TRBV20-1; CDR3 protein: CSARSAGGSYNEQFF
J gene: TRBJ2-7; V gene: TRBV7-9; CDR3 protein: CASSPPPPEPYEQYF
J gene: TRBJ1-4; V gene: TRBV12-3/TRBV12-4; CDR3 protein: CASSFVRGNEKLFF
J gene: TRBJ2-3; V gene: TRBV7-2; CDR3 protein: CASSAPLGTQYF
J gene: TRBJ1-1; V gene: TRBV20-1; CDR3 protein: CSARETGGAYTEAFF
J gene: TRBJ2-7; V gene: TRBV28; CDR3 protein: CASRFRGLRNEQYF
J gene: TRBJ2-7; V gene: TRBV6-5; CDR3 protein: CASSSLGRTTYEQYF
J gene: TRBJ2-1; V gene: TRBV4-1; CDR3 protein: CASSQDETSGYNEQFF
J gene: TRBJ1-3; V gene: TRBV19; CDR3 protein: CASSDRDKATRGYF
J gene: TRBJ2-4; V gene: TRBV13; CDR3 protein: CASSVPPSGKNIQYF
J gene: TRBJ2-5; V gene: TRBV20-1; CDR3 protein: CSARVATGQETQYF
J gene: TRBJ1-2; V gene: TRBV4-3; CDR3 protein: CASSQSGQGYGYTF
J gene: TRBJ2-5; V gene: TRBV5-1; CDR3 protein: CASSPSGGETQYF
J gene: TRBJ2-3; V gene: TRBV5-1; CDR3 protein: CASSLSGLAGGTQYF
J gene: TRBJ1-2; V gene: TRBV7-9; CDR3 protein: CASSSITVQGIGGYTF
J gene: TRBJ2-7; V gene: TRBV4-1; CDR3 protein: CASSQEGTGARIEQYF
J gene: TRBJ2-1; V gene: TRBV9; CDR3 protein: CASSASGDSYNEQFF
J gene: TRBJ1-5; V gene: TRBV28; CDR3 protein: CASSLSRGNQPQHF
J gene: TRBJ1-1; V gene: TRBV4-2; CDR3 protein: CASSQVLTLNTEAFF
J gene: TRBJ2-7; V gene: TRBV5-1; CDR3 protein: CASSLISDQVSQYF
J gene: TRBJ2-3; V gene: TRBV29-1; CDR3 protein: CSVVPSGSTDTQYF
J gene: TRBJ1-4; V gene: TRBV3-1; CDR3 protein: CASSHRGANEKLFF
J gene: TRBJ2-3; V gene: TRBV7-2; CDR3 protein: CASSSDTQYF
J gene: TRBJ1-1; V gene: TRBV9; CDR3 protein: CASSVQGIGVTEAFF
J gene: TRBJ1-1; V gene: TRBV4-2; CDR3 protein: CASSQDARGAEAFF
J gene: TRBJ2-7; V gene: TRBV20-1; CDR3 protein: CSALTTYEQYF
J gene: TRBJ2-5; V gene: TRBV29-1; CDR3 protein: CSVVGQETQYF
J gene: TRBJ2-1; V gene: TRBV5-1; CDR3 protein: CASSLGGLGQFF
J gene: TRBJ2-3; V gene: TRBV7-3; CDR3 protein: CASSLNVGPQYF
J gene: TRBJ1-4; V gene: TRBV10-3; CDR3 protein: CAISEFGATNEKLFF
J gene: TRBJ2-3; V gene: TRBV11-2; CDR3 protein: CASSPQRETQYF
J gene: TRBJ2-5; V gene: TRBV5-6; CDR3 protein: CASSLVRGRETQYF
J gene: TRBJ2-1; V gene: TRBV11-3; CDR3 protein: CASSLVAGDNEQFF
J gene: TRBJ2-3; V gene: TRBV2; CDR3 protein: CASSEASGTSGEGLTQYF
J gene: TRBJ1-2; V gene: TRBV30; CDR3 protein: CAWSAQKRVTF
J gene: TRBJ2-3; V gene: TRBV7-2; CDR3 protein: CASSLDWRSTDTQYF
J gene: TRBJ2-7; V gene: TRBV28; CDR3 protein: CASILIGGAEQYF
J gene: TRBJ2-1; V gene: TRBV20-1; CDR3 protein: CSARGTGGWGEQFF
J gene: TRBJ2-2; V gene: TRBV5-1; CDR3 protein: CASSLEAPTGELFF
J gene: TRBJ2-1; V gene: TRBV5-1; CDR3 protein: CASSPDRVEEQFF
J gene: TRBJ2-2; V gene: TRBV28; CDR3 protein: CASSFSSGGRQANTGELFF
J gene: TRBJ2-3; V gene: TRBV12-3/TRBV12-4; CDR3 protein: CASSLFNTDTQYF
J gene: TRBJ1-1; V gene: TRBV6-1; CDR3 protein: CASSQQGALRTEAFF
J gene: TRBJ2-7; V gene: TRBV15; CDR3 protein: CATSRDRSGRPSYEQYF
J gene: TRBJ2-3; V gene: TRBV6-1; CDR3 protein: CASRRTGGDTQYF
J gene: TRBJ2-2; V gene: TRBV5-1; CDR3 protein: CASSVAGQGAGELFF
J gene: TRBJ2-5; V gene: TRBV7-9; CDR3 protein: CASSLDGAQETQYF
J gene: TRBJ2-3; V gene: TRBV20-1; CDR3 protein: CSARDPTSVDTQYF
J gene: TRBJ2-1; V gene: TRBV29-1; CDR3 protein: CSAAGQGLGNEQFF
J gene: TRBJ2-1; V gene: TRBV12-3/TRBV12-4; CDR3 protein: CASSRTASLYNEQFF
J gene: TRBJ2-3; V gene: TRBV20-1; CDR3 protein: CSAKHPGTGRAGGYPDTQYF
J gene: TRBJ1-5; V gene: TRBV6-1; CDR3 protein: CASVTGASNQPQHF
J gene: TRBJ2-7; V gene: TRBV20-1; CDR3 protein: CSARDRRGTSYEQYF